The rows below give T cell receptor beta chains drawn from one sample of a study of T cell responses to AZD1222 COVID-19 vaccine. Some clones are missing from TCRdb's copy, which holds only in-frame ones; the method was immunoSEQ multiplex PCR. The data show under 150,000 clones, approximately 86% seen once. This material consisted of peripheral blood, taken on day 0 of AZD1222 vaccination. The receptors stem from an adult in good health. Each CDR3 is given without its conserved first and last residue. D genes are given only for firm matches.

D	V	J	CDR3
TRBD1	TRBV19	TRBJ1-3	ASSIAGSGQGRTGNTIY
TRBD2	TRBV27	TRBJ2-7	ACSRGAGVGGEQY
TRBD1	TRBV5-5	TRBJ1-5	ASRLGQGASGQPQH
TRBD1	TRBV19	TRBJ1-5	ASAARTGDQPQH
TRBD2	TRBV5-4	TRBJ2-5	ASSAKAGARETQY
TRBD1	TRBV10-3	TRBJ1-6	AISESTGSVEGSPLH
NA	TRBV10-3	TRBJ2-7	AISESEGRGTYEQY
NA	TRBV7-9	TRBJ1-3	ASSRGQGAGSTIY
NA	TRBV2	TRBJ2-1	ASRGAVSNNEQF
NA	TRBV7-9	TRBJ1-2	ASSSRVGGNYGYT
NA	TRBV20-1	TRBJ1-5	SASVAGGPQH
NA	TRBV6-1	TRBJ1-5	ASSDQIDRDNQPQH
TRBD1	TRBV18	TRBJ2-1	ASSLLSPTGAQYNEQF
TRBD1	TRBV6-5	TRBJ1-2	ASQPTGTGNYGYT
NA	TRBV5-8	TRBJ1-2	ASFHTGFRGYT
NA	TRBV7-3	TRBJ1-1	ASSRVGGAGAF
NA	TRBV6-2/TRBV6-3	TRBJ2-1	ASSPVFGTGDNEQF
NA	TRBV27	TRBJ1-4	ASSFVRQPFNEKLF
NA	TRBV29-1	TRBJ1-1	SVEDLGVRTEAF
TRBD1	TRBV7-9	TRBJ1-1	ASRIDRGGLNTEAF
NA	TRBV21-1	TRBJ1-2	ASSKMDTRGTGCYT
NA	TRBV5-1	TRBJ2-5	ASSGQYQETQY
NA	TRBV5-1	TRBJ1-2	ASSLEGLPYGYT
NA	TRBV11-3	TRBJ1-1	ASSPDPQVPFSEDTEAF
NA	TRBV24-1	TRBJ2-5	ATSDSDWKAQETQY
TRBD1	TRBV5-5	TRBJ1-3	ASSRGDSSGNTIY
NA	TRBV7-3	TRBJ2-2	ASSLSQGGTGELF
NA	TRBV7-2	TRBJ1-5	ASSLAGGQPQH
TRBD1	TRBV7-9	TRBJ1-2	ASSWVTGGSLGYT